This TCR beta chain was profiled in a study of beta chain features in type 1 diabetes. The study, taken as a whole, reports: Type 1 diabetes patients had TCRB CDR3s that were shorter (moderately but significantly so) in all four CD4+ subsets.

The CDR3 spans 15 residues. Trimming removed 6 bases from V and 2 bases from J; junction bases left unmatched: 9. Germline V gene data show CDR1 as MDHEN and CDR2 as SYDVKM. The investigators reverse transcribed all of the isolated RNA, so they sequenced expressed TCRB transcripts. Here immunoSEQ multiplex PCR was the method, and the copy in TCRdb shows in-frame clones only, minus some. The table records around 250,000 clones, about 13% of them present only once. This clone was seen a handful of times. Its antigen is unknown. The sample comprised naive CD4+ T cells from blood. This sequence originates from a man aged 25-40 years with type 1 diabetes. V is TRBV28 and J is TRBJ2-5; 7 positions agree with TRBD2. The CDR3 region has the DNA TGTGCCAGCAGGCAAGAGGGAGCGGGGCAAGAGACCCAGTACTTC. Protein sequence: CASRQEGAGQETQYF.